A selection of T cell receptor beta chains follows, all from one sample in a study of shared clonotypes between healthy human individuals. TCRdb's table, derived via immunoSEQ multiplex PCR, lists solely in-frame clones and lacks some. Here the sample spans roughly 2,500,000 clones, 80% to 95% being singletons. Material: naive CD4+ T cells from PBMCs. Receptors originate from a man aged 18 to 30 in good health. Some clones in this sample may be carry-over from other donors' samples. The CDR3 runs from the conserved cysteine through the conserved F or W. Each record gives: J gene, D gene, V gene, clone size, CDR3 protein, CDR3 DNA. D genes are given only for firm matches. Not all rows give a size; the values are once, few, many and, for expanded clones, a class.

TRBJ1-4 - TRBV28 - CASRSTRGGNEKLFF TGTGCCAGCAGGTCTACTAGGGGCGGTAATGAAAAACTGTTTTTT
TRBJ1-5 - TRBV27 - CASRAQGQPQHF TGTGCCAGCAGGGCGCAGGGTCAGCCCCAGCATTTT
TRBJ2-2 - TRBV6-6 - CASSYPRTFDAGELFF TGTGCCAGCAGCTACCCCCGGACGTTCGACGCCGGGGAGCTGTTTTTT
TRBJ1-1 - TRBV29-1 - CSGGRMNTEAFF TGCAGCGGCGGTAGAATGAACACTGAAGCTTTCTTT
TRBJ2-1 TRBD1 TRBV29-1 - CSARGTGESEQFF TGCAGCGCTCGGGGGACAGGGGAGTCTGAGCAGTTCTTC
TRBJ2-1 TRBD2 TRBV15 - CATSRKTSGEYNEQFF TGTGCCACCAGCAGAAAGACTAGCGGAGAGTACAATGAGCAGTTCTTC
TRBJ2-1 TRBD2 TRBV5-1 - CASSFLAGVADEQFF TGCGCCAGCAGCTTTCTAGCGGGAGTGGCAGATGAGCAGTTCTTC
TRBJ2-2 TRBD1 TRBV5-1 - CASSKGTGGVTGELFF TGCGCCAGCAGCAAGGGGACAGGGGGTGTCACCGGGGAGCTGTTTTTT
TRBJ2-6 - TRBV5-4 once CASRAKWGTGANVLTF TGTGCCAGCAGGGCCAAGTGGGGTACTGGGGCCAACGTCCTGACTTTC
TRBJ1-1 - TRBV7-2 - CASSLELGLTEAFF TGTGCCAGCAGCTTAGAACTGGGATTAACTGAAGCTTTCTTT
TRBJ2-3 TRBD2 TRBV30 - CAWRDSGRGTDTQYF TGTGCCTGGAGAGATAGCGGGAGGGGCACAGATACGCAGTATTTT
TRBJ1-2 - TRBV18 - CASSPPDRYYGYTF TGTGCCAGCTCACCACCTGACAGGTACTATGGCTACACCTTC
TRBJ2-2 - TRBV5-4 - CASSPGGQTNTGELFF TGTGCCAGCAGCCCGGGGGGACAGACGAACACCGGGGAGCTGTTTTTT
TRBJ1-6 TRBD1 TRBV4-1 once CASSQDITGDNSPLHF TGCGCCAGCAGCCAAGATATAACAGGGGATAATTCACCCCTCCACTTT
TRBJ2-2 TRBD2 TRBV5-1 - CASSPGRVLTGELFF TGCGCCAGCAGCCCAGGGAGGGTACTCACCGGGGAGCTGTTTTTT
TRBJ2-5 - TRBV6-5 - CASRSRGSPQETQYF TGTGCCAGCCGCAGCCGGGGCAGCCCTCAAGAGACCCAGTACTTC
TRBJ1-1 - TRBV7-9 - CASSLANVLGTEAFF TGTGCCAGCAGCTTAGCCAACGTCTTAGGGACTGAAGCTTTCTTT
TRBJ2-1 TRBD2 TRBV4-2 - CASSQPLAGYNEQFF TGTGCCAGCAGCCAACCGCTAGCGGGGTACAATGAGCAGTTCTTC
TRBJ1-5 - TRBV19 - CASSMGQLSNQPQHF TGTGCCAGTAGTATGGGGCAGCTTAGCAATCAGCCCCAGCATTTT
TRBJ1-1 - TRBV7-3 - CASSLNRGGGAFF TGTGCCAGCAGCTTGAATAGGGGCGGCGGAGCTTTCTTT
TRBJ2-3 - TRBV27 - CASSFWSTDTQYF TGTGCCAGCAGTTTTTGGAGCACAGATACGCAGTATTTT
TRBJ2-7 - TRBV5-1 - CASSPTPAGAIYEQYF TGCGCCAGCAGCCCTACCCCAGCAGGTGCAATCTACGAGCAGTACTTC
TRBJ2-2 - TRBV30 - CAWKRLGSPRMTGELFF TGTGCCTGGAAACGACTTGGCTCCCCAAGGATGACCGGGGAGCTGTTTTTT
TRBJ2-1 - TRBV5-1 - CASSLDPGNEQFF TGCGCCAGCAGCTTGGATCCAGGGAATGAGCAGTTCTTC
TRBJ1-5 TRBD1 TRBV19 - CASTGDRGDQPQHF TGTGCCAGTACTGGAGACAGGGGAGACCAGCCCCAGCATTTT
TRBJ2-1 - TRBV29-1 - CSVAFWGAGVSSYNEQFF TGCAGCGTTGCCTTCTGGGGGGCGGGAGTCAGCTCCTACAATGAGCAGTTCTTC
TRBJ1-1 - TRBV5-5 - CASSPDPRANTEAFF TGTGCCAGCAGCCCCGATCCCAGGGCCAACACTGAAGCTTTCTTT
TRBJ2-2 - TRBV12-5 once CASGLVSGTGELFF TGTGCTAGTGGTTTGGTATCCGGGACCGGGGAGCTGTTTTTT
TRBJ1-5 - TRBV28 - CASSLVQGGYSNQPQHF TGTGCCAGCAGTTTAGTCCAGGGCGGATATAGCAATCAGCCCCAGCATTTT
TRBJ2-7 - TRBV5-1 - CASSWRTSTYEQYF TGCGCCAGCAGCTGGAGGACAAGTACCTACGAGCAGTACTTC
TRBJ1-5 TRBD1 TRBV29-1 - CSAVPGQGVSNQPQHF TGCAGCGCCGTTCCGGGACAGGGGGTTAGCAATCAGCCCCAGCATTTT